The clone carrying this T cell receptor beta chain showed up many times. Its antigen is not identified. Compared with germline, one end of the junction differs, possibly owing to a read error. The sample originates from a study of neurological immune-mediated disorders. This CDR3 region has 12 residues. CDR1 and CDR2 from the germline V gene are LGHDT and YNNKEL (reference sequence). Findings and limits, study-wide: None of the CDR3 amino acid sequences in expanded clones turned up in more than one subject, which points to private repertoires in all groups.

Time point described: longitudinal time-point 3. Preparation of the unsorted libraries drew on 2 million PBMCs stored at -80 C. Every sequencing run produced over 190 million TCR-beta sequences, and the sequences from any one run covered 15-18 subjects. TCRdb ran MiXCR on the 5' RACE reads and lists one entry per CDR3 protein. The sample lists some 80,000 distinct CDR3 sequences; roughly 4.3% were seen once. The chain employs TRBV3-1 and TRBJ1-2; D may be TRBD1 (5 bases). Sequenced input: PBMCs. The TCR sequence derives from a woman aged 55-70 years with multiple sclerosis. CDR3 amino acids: CASTQLGGGYTF. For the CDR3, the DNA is TGTGCCAGCACCCAACTGGGGGGTGGCTACACCTTC. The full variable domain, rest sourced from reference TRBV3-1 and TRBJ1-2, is DTAVSQTPKYLVTQMGNDKSIKCEQNLGHDTMYWYKQDSKKFLKIMFSYNNKELIINETVPNRFSPKSPDKAHLNLHINSLELGDSAVYFCASTQLGGGYTFGSGTRLTVV.